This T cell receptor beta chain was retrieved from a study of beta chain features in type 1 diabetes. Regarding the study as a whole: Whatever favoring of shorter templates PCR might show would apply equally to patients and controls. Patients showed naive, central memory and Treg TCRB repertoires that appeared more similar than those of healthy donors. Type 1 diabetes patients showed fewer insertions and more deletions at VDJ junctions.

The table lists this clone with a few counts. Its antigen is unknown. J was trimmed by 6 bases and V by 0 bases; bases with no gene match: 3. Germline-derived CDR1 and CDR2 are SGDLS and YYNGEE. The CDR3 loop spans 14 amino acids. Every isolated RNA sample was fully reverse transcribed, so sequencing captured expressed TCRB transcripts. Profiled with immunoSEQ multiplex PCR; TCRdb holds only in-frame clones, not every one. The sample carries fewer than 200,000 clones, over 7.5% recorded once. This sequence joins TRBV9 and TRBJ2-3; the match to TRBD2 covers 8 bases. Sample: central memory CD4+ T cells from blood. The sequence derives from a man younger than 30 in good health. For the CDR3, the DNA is TGTGCCAGCAGCGTAGCGGGGGGGCCGGATACGCAGTATTTT. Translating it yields CASSVAGGPDTQYF. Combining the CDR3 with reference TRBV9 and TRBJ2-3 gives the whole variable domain DSGVTQTPKHLITATGQRVTLRCSPRSGDLSVYWYQQSLDQGLQFLIQYYNGEERAKGNILERFSAQQFPDLHSELNLSSLELGDSALYFCASSVAGGPDTQYFGPGTRLTVL.